The next 14 T cell receptor beta chains were all read from a single sample in a study of cytomegalovirus exposure and HLA in healthy donors. Here immunoSEQ multiplex PCR was the method, and the copy in TCRdb shows in-frame clones only, minus some. The repertoire holds over 100,000 clones, with 80% to 90% as singletons. Specimen: PBMCs. These receptors were collected from a woman aged 18-29 years in good health and CMV-seronegative.

This chain connects TRBV19 to TRBJ1-3, with a tentative D call TRBD1 (6 bases). The germline CDR1 and CDR2 sequences are LNHDA and SQIVND (reference sequence). Trimming shortened V by 4 bases and J by 2 bases, and 15 bases separated the two germline ends. The CDR3 contains 16 residues. CDR3 bases: TGTGCCAGTAGTACCCCAGGGGACCCTGCTGGAAACACCATATATTTT. It encodes CASSTPGDPAGNTIYF.

The chain links TRBV13 to TRBJ2-5, with a tentative D call TRBD1 (6 bases). The CDR3 runs 15 residues. V was clipped by 5 bases and J by 4 bases, with 17 bases between them. Germline loops: CDR1 PRHDT, CDR2 FYEKMQ (reference sequence). CDR3 in DNA: TGTGCCAGCAGCCCGTACAGGGCGGCGGGAGAGACCCAGTACTTC. It translates to CASSPYRAAGETQYF.

V gene TRBV29-1 combines with J gene TRBJ1-2; possible D gene TRBD1, 6 bases. The CDR3 is 14 residues long. V shed 3 bases and J shed 0 bases, with 11 bases lying between them. Germline V gives CDR1 SQVTM, CDR2 ANQGSEA. CDR3 loop: CSVDRGAANYGYTF. In nucleotides, the CDR3 is TGCAGCGTTGACCGGGGGGCAGCTAACTATGGCTACACCTTC.

The V gene is TRBV6-1, the J gene TRBJ1-4, with D possibly matching TRBD1 (5 bases). CDR1 MNHNS and CDR2 SASEGT come from the germline V gene. V lost 8 bases and J lost 3, with 7 bases in between. The CDR3 runs to 12 residues. The CDR3 here is CASQGSNEKLFF. The CDR3 region has the DNA TGTGCCAGCCAGGGCTCTAATGAAAAACTGTTTTTT.

This chain uses TRBV5-4 with TRBJ2-1; 10 positions match TRBD2. The CDR3 loop spans 19 amino acids. The germline V gene encodes CDR1 SGHNT and CDR2 YYREEE (reference sequence). With V trimmed by 0 bases and J by 9 bases, 18 bases remained unmatched. The CDR3 DNA follows: TGTGCCAGCAGCTTGGTTCGAGCGGGGGGGCCCGGGGGATCTGTTGAGCAGTTCTTC. Translation gives CASSLVRAGGPGGSVEQFF. The full variable domain, completed using reference TRBV5-4 and TRBJ2-1, is ETGVTQSPTHLIKTRGQQVTLRCSSQSGHNTVSWYQQALGQGPQFIFQYYREEENGRGNFPPRFSGLQFPNYSSELNVNALELDDSALYLCASSLVRAGGPGGSVEQFFGPGTRLTVL.

The rearrangement joins TRBV7-6 to TRBJ2-7; D perhaps matches TRBD1 (5 bases). Germline CDR1 SGHVS, CDR2 FNYEAQ. The CDR3 is made up of 16 amino acids. The ends were cut back, 0 bases at V and 6 bases at J, with 18 bases in the middle. The CDR3 loop reads CASSLASQGAGTEQYF. The CDR3 DNA is TGTGCCAGCAGCTTAGCCTCACAAGGGGCAGGAACCGAGCAGTACTTC.

This clone was seen only a few times. The V call is TRBV7-8, the J call TRBJ1-6; D ambiguous. There are 14 residues in the CDR3. Trimming left V 5 bases short and J 7 bases short, with 12 bases between. The germline V gene has CDR1 SGHVS and CDR2 FQNEAQ. This chain's CDR3 is CASSPILGNSPLHF. CDR3 nucleotide sequence: TGTGCCAGCAGCCCAATACTAGGGAATTCACCCCTCCACTTT.

The gene calls are TRBV6-5 and TRBJ1-6; TRBD1 matches at 7 bases. The CDR3 consists of 15 residues. The ends lost 4 bases at V and 6 bases at J; junction bases unmatched: 6. CDR1 and CDR2 (germline): MNHEY, SVGAGI. Written as DNA, the CDR3 is TGTGCCAGCAGTTCGAGGGGGCTAGGTAATTCACCCCTCCACTTT. This encodes CASSSRGLGNSPLHF.

For this clone: One junction end does not reproduce the germline sequence, and a read error may be involved. In DNA form, the CDR3 reads TGCGCCAGCCGCCAGGGTGGAGAAACCGATTCACCCCTCCACTTT. Its translation is CASRQGGETDSPLHF. The chain has TRBV4-1 and TRBJ1-6, with D perhaps TRBD1 (5 bases). The CDR3 is 15 amino acids. Germline V gene data show CDR1 as MGHRA and CDR2 as YSYEKL.

The CDR3 loop is CASSPPSGYGYTF. The CDR3 region has the DNA TGTGCCAGCTCACCACCGTCGGGCTATGGCTACACCTTC. The J gene is TRBJ1-2, the V gene TRBV18; D gene unclear. The CDR3 consists of 13 residues. Germline CDR1 is KGHSH and CDR2 is LQKENI. The V end lost 0 bases, the J end lost 4 bases, and 6 bases lay between the germline ends.

The V gene is TRBV10-2, the J gene TRBJ1-1, with D uncertain. This CDR3 has 14 amino acids. Germline values: CDR1 WSHSY, CDR2 SAAADI. V was cut by 1 base and J by 3 bases, with 9 bases left in between. The CDR3 bases are TGCGCCAGCAGTGAGTACGATAGTGACACTGAAGCTTTCTTT. Translated, it gives CASSEYDSDTEAFF.

V usage is TRBV5-1 and J usage is TRBJ2-5; D may be TRBD1 (5 bases). Trimming left V 0 bases short and J 1 base short, with 10 bases between. The CDR3 runs 15 residues. The germline gives CDR1 SGHRS, CDR2 YFSETQ. In nucleotides, the CDR3 is TGCGCCAGCAGCTTGGGGGGCAGCGCCCAAGAGACCCAGTACTTC. Residues: CASSLGGSAQETQYF.

V and J are TRBV5-4 and TRBJ1-1, with TRBD1 as a possible D gene (6 bases). The CDR3 contains 14 residues. V lost 3 bases and J lost 3, with 12 bases in between. Germline-derived CDR1 and CDR2 are SGHNT and YYREEE (reference sequence). CDR3 protein: CASSSGGQYTEAFF. The CDR3 nucleotides are TGTGCCAGCAGCTCCGGGGGGCAATACACTGAAGCTTTCTTT. Together with reference TRBV5-4 and TRBJ1-1, the CDR3 gives the full variable domain: ETGVTQSPTHLIKTRGQQVTLRCSSQSGHNTVSWYQQALGQGPQFIFQYYREEENGRGNFPPRFSGLQFPNYSSELNVNALELDDSALYLCASSSGGQYTEAFFGQGTRLTVV.

The chain employs TRBV6-5 and TRBJ2-1; perhaps TRBD1 as D (6 bases). V was clipped by 0 bases and J by 10 bases, with 19 bases between them. The CDR3 has 16 amino acids. CDR1 is MNHEY, CDR2 SVGAGI, per germline. CDR3 DNA: TGTGCCAGCAGTTACTCCGGGACACTCACAGGAATGGAGCAGTTCTTC. It translates to CASSYSGTLTGMEQFF.